A single sample is the source of the 8 T cell receptor beta chains below, sequenced in a study of shared clonotypes between healthy human individuals (dated by TCRdb to the early 2020s). Library creation used the immunoSEQ multiplex PCR assay. This is the immuneACCESS table as TCRdb keeps it, with only in-frame sequences that have V and J called. A part of the clones is gone; compared with another copy, unresolved V genes explain less than half, and the rest is unexplained. The sample table records a few million clones; about 92% of these occur just once. The ten biggest clones cover over 0.12% of the sample. Material: naive CD4+ T cells sorted from blood. The sample's cell subset or site, from its label and the paper: CD45RA+ positively selected. Every receptor here comes from a man younger than 35 in good health.

This sequence joins TRBV6-5 and TRBJ2-7; the D gene is possibly TRBD2 (5 bases). The V gene's germline CDR1 is MNHEY and CDR2 SVGAGI. This CDR3 has 12 amino acids. V was pared by 8 bases and J by 0 bases, with 8 bases between. As DNA, the CDR3 is TGTGCCAGCCGGGAACCCTCCTACGAGCAGTACTTC. It specifies CASREPSYEQYF.

The chain employs TRBV7-9 and TRBJ1-5, with TRBD1 matching 7 bases. V shed 0 bases, J shed 7 bases, and the junction held 9 bases outside the gene matches. CDR1 and CDR2 (germline): SEHNR, FQNEAQ (reference sequence). The CDR3 sequence is 16 residues long. The CDR3, as DNA: TGTGCCAGCAGCTTAGCGACCAGGGGGTACGGGCAGCCCCAGCATTTT. Amino acid sequence: CASSLATRGYGQPQHF.

A few counts support this clone. DNA for the CDR3: TGTGCCAGCAGAGCCGGGAGTACCTCACCCCTCCACTTT. Its translation is CASRAGSTSPLHF. V usage is TRBV2 and J usage is TRBJ1-6; no reliable D call. V dropped 6 bases and J dropped 10 bases, with 13 bases sitting between them. CDR1 SNHLY and CDR2 FYNNEI come from the germline V gene. The length of the CDR3 is 13 residues.

The chain employs TRBV25-1 and TRBJ2-3, with D possibly matching TRBD2 (5 bases). The CDR3 totals 14 residues. In germline, CDR1 is MGHDK, CDR2 SYGVNS. Trimming took 3 bases from V and 4 from J, leaving 11 bases between them. The DNA for the CDR3 is TGTGCCAGCAGTGATACCCGGGGTCCAGATACGCAGTATTTT. Its translation: CASSDTRGPDTQYF.

The rearrangement links TRBV5-4 to TRBJ1-6, with TRBD1 matching 7 bases. Germline V lookup: CDR1 SGHNT, CDR2 YYREEE (reference sequence). The CDR3 spans 19 residues. V was pared by 2 bases and J by 7 bases, with 18 bases of the junction left unmatched. In DNA, the CDR3 is TGTGCCAGCAGCTTTCAACTCCCCTACATGACAGGGAAAAATTCACCCCTCCACTTT. Residues: CASSFQLPYMTGKNSPLHF. The full variable domain, completed using reference TRBV5-4 and TRBJ1-6, is ETGVTQSPTHLIKTRGQQVTLRCSSQSGHNTVSWYQQALGQGPQFIFQYYREEENGRGNFPPRFSGLQFPNYSSELNVNALELDDSALYLCASSFQLPYMTGKNSPLHFGNGTRLTVT.

J is TRBJ1-1 and V is TRBV7-2; no definite D call. Trimming left V 7 bases short and J 1 base short, with 10 bases between. This CDR3 has 13 residues. The germline gives CDR1 SGHTA, CDR2 FQGNSA. CDR3 nucleotide sequence: TGTGCCAGCAATCCGCGGGGGAACACTGAAGCTTTCTTT. It encodes CASNPRGNTEAFF.

This clone is a singleton in its sample. Sequence at one end of the junction differs from germline and may be a read error. This chain connects TRBV5-4 to TRBJ2-3; TRBD2 matches 7 bases. There are 15 residues in the CDR3. Germline V CDR1 and CDR2: SGHNT, YYREEE (reference sequence). CDR3 bases: TGTGCCAGCAGCTGGGGGGGAGTGGGCACGGATACGCAGTATTTT. As protein: CASSWGGVGTDTQYF.

The rearrangement joins TRBV21-1 to TRBJ2-3; the D call of TRBD1 is as the table states it, not checked on the DNA. TRBV21-1 is classified as a pseudogene. This CDR3 is built from 17 residues. CDR3 coding DNA: TGTGCCAGCAGCAAATGGGGTACAGGGGGCATGATAGATACGCAGTATTTT. This translates into CASSKWGTGGMIDTQYF.